Below are 20 T cell receptor beta chains sequenced from a single sample in a study of CD8+ T cells in alopecia areata. It was cDNA, reverse transcribed from extracted RNA, that served as the sequencing template. Profiled with immunoSEQ multiplex PCR; TCRdb holds only in-frame clones, not every one. The sample lists some 110,000 clones; roughly two fifths were seen once. Source material: CD4+ T cells sorted from blood. The source of these receptors is a human donor with alopecia areata.

This chain links TRBV20-1 with TRBJ2-7; D call uncertain. This CDR3 is 11 amino acids long. CDR1 and CDR2 (germline): DFQATT, SNEGSKA (reference sequence). V was clipped by 7 bases and J by 4 bases, with 11 bases between them. The CDR3: CSVADTYEQYF. CDR3 nucleotides: TGCAGTGTTGCAGACACGTACGAGCAGTACTTC.

Regarding this clone: This sample includes further DNA sequences coding for the same CDR3. The rearrangement uses TRBV20-1 and TRBJ2-5; no firm D call. The V gene lost 3 bases and the J gene lost 1 base, with 0 bases spanning the gap. The CDR3 has 10 residues. Germline loops: CDR1 DFQATT, CDR2 SNEGSKA (reference sequence). In DNA, the CDR3 is TGCAGTGCTAGCCAAGAGACCCAGTACTTC. Protein: CSASQETQYF.

This clone occurred a few times. The V gene is TRBV29-1, the J gene TRBJ2-1; D might be TRBD2 (6 bases). Germline CDR1 and CDR2: SQVTM and ANQGSEA. Trimming left V 8 bases short and J 10 bases short, with 21 bases between. The CDR3 has 13 residues. CDR3 nucleotides: TGCAGCTTAAACCCGGCTGGGCTAGCGGAGCAGTTCTTC. Protein sequence: CSLNPAGLAEQFF.

This clone was picked up a small number of times. The chain has TRBV29-1 and TRBJ2-6; D is uncertain. V dropped 5 bases and J dropped 4 bases, with 15 bases sitting between them. This CDR3 contains 15 residues. Germline V gene sequence: CDR1 SQVTM, CDR2 ANQGSEA. CDR3 protein: CSVCMAVGGANVLTF. CDR3 nucleotide sequence: TGCAGCGTTTGTATGGCCGTTGGGGGGGCCAACGTCCTGACTTTC. Combining the CDR3 with reference TRBV29-1 and TRBJ2-6 gives the whole variable domain SAVISQKPSRDICQRGTSLTIQCQVDSQVTMMFWYRQQPGQSLTLIATANQGSEATYESGFVIDKFPISRPNLTFSTLTVSNMSPEDSSIYLCSVCMAVGGANVLTFGAGSRLTVL.

The chain recombines TRBV5-1 with TRBJ2-1, with D unclear. V lost 0 bases to trimming and J lost 4 bases, with 5 bases between them. Germline CDR1 is SGHRS and CDR2 is YFSETQ. The CDR3 length is 13 residues. The CDR3 coding sequence is TGCGCCAGCAGCTTGGTTGAATACAATGAGCAGTTCTTC. This codes for CASSLVEYNEQFF.

The sample holds a few counts of this clone. The chain employs TRBV29-1 and TRBJ1-5, with 10 bases that match TRBD1. The CDR3 consists of 15 residues. From germline, CDR1 is SQVTM and CDR2 ANQGSEA. V shed 4 bases and J 5 bases; nucleotides not matched to a gene: 8. CDR3 sequence reads: CSVVGGGTGDQPQHF. For the CDR3, the DNA is TGCAGCGTTGTCGGAGGGGGGACAGGGGATCAGCCCCAGCATTTT.

The V and J genes are TRBV5-1 and TRBJ2-1; 10 bases agree with TRBD2. V was pared by 5 bases and J by 4 bases, with 9 bases of the junction left unmatched. The CDR3 has 16 amino acids. Germline values: CDR1 SGHRS, CDR2 YFSETQ. The CDR3 region has the DNA TGCGCCAGCAGTATCACAATAGCGGGGGGATACAATGAGCAGTTCTTC. Residues: CASSITIAGGYNEQFF. Full variable domain (outside the CDR3, taken from reference TRBV5-1 and TRBJ2-1): KAGVTQTPRYLIKTRGQQVTLSCSPISGHRSVSWYQQTPGQGLQFLFEYFSETQRNKGNFPGRFSGRQFSNSRSEMNVSTLELGDSALYLCASSITIAGGYNEQFFGPGTRLTVL.

Remarks on this clone: In the same sample, other DNA sequences code for this CDR3. The chain employs TRBV7-9 and TRBJ2-5; D unresolved. V gave up 3 bases and J gave up 5 bases, with 4 bases separating them. Germline assignment: CDR1 SEHNR and CDR2 FQNEAQ (reference sequence). This CDR3 is built from 11 residues. CDR3 in DNA: TGTGCCAGCAGCTTTAGGGAGACCCAGTACTTC. It is translated as CASSFRETQYF.

This chain uses TRBV29-1 with TRBJ2-5; TRBD1 might be the D (6 bases). V lost 6 bases to trimming and J lost 2 bases, with 13 bases between them. The CDR3 loop spans 13 amino acids. Germline V gene sequence: CDR1 SQVTM, CDR2 ANQGSEA. The CDR3 here is CSVQGRGQETQYF. The CDR3, as DNA: TGCAGCGTACAGGGTAGGGGTCAAGAGACCCAGTACTTC.

The chain couples TRBV4-2 to TRBJ1-6; D is possibly TRBD1 (5 bases). Germline V gives CDR1 LGHNA, CDR2 YNFKEQ. This CDR3 is 12 amino acids long. With 7 bases removed from V and 10 bases from J, the gap between germline ends came to 11 bases. The CDR3 region is CASNGAGSPLHF. CDR3 DNA sequence: TGTGCCAGCAACGGGGCAGGGTCACCCCTCCACTTT.

The V call is TRBV2, the J call TRBJ2-3; D not certain. V lost 1 base to trimming and J lost 5 bases, with 7 bases between them. CDR3 size: 13 residues. The V gene's germline CDR1 is SNHLY and CDR2 FYNNEI. CDR3 in DNA: TGTGCCAGCAGTGAAGAAGGAAGAGATACGCAGTATTTT. Amino acid sequence: CASSEEGRDTQYF.

The chain carries TRBV11-3 and TRBJ2-1; D gene uncertain. The CDR3 is made up of 12 amino acids. Per the germline V gene, CDR1 is SGHNT and CDR2 is YENEEA. V shed 1 base and J shed 10 bases, with 8 bases lying between them. CDR3 protein: CASSLARTEQFF. DNA of the CDR3: TGTGCCAGCAGCTTAGCCAGGACCGAGCAGTTCTTC.

The chain links TRBV7-3 to TRBJ2-1, with D perhaps being TRBD1 or TRBD2 (5 bases each). This CDR3 is built from 14 residues. V lost 1 base to trimming and J lost 6 bases, with 10 bases between them. The V gene's germline CDR1 is SGHTA and CDR2 FQGTGA. The CDR3 loop reads CASSLNGDGNEQFF. The CDR3 nucleotides read TGTGCCAGCAGCTTAAACGGGGACGGCAATGAGCAGTTCTTC.

The genes are TRBV30 and TRBJ2-3, with a possible D match to TRBD1 (5 bases). There are 16 residues in the CDR3. Between the trimmed V and J ends, which lost 3 bases and 4 bases, there was a span of 20 bases. From germline, CDR1 is GTSNPN and CDR2 SVGIG (reference sequence). The CDR3 DNA is TGTGCCTGGAGAGTCTTACGGAGTAGGGGTCCAGATACGCAGTATTTT. It translates to CAWRVLRSRGPDTQYF.

The chain links TRBV7-3 to TRBJ2-1, with D perhaps matching TRBD2 (6 bases). Trimming removed 5 bases from V and 11 bases from J, with 16 bases in between. The CDR3 extends over 13 amino acids. Germline CDR1 SGHTA, CDR2 FQGTGA. The CDR3 is CASSPMLEGQQFF. CDR3 in DNA: TGTGCCAGCAGCCCTATGCTGGAGGGGCAGCAGTTCTTC.

This clone has just a few counts. The V and J genes are TRBV6-6 and TRBJ2-1; 7 nucleotides line up with TRBD2. Germline trimming cut 8 bases from V and 3 bases from J; bases unmatched to any gene: 7. Looked up from germline, CDR1 is MNHNY and CDR2 is SVGAGI (reference sequence). CDR3 length: 14 residues. CDR3 coding DNA: TGTGCCAGCGCAATGGGAGGGAACTACAATGAGCAGTTCTTC. Translated: CASAMGGNYNEQFF.

The CDR3 DNA is TGTGCCAGCTCACCCCGGGGACAGATCAGGGGCGAGCAGTACTTC. Protein product: CASSPRGQIRGEQYF. V gene TRBV18 combines with J gene TRBJ2-7; the match to TRBD1 covers 7 bases. V shed 3 bases and J 6 bases; nucleotides not matched to a gene: 11. CDR1 KGHSH and CDR2 LQKENI come from the germline V gene. The CDR3 length is 15 residues.

This chain joins TRBV13 and TRBJ2-1; 7 nucleotides line up with TRBD1. Germline-derived CDR1 and CDR2 are PRHDT and FYEKMQ (reference sequence). CDR3 length equals 15 residues. V lost 3 bases to trimming and J lost 3 bases; unmatched junction nucleotides: 5. The CDR3 DNA is TGTGCCAGCAGCTTTTTACAGGGGTTCTACAATGAGCAGTTCTTC. Amino acid sequence: CASSFLQGFYNEQFF.

This clone was seen just once. V gene TRBV30 combines with J gene TRBJ1-1; TRBD1 aligns across 9 bases. Germline-derived CDR1 and CDR2 are GTSNPN and SVGIG (reference sequence). V was pared by 5 bases and J by 5 bases, with 6 bases of the junction left unmatched. CDR3 length: 13 amino acids. The CDR3 DNA follows: TGTGCCTGGCTCAGGACAGGGGTAACTGAAGCTTTCTTT. Translating gives CAWLRTGVTEAFF.

V is TRBV4-1 and J is TRBJ2-5; tentatively, D is TRBD2 (5 bases). The V and J ends lost 2 bases and 7 bases respectively, with 14 bases between them. The CDR3 is 14 amino acids. Germline lookup yields CDR1 MGHRA and CDR2 YSYEKL. The CDR3 here is CASSQMTTLVTQYF. The CDR3 nucleotides read TGCGCCAGCAGCCAAATGACTACCTTGGTGACCCAGTACTTC.